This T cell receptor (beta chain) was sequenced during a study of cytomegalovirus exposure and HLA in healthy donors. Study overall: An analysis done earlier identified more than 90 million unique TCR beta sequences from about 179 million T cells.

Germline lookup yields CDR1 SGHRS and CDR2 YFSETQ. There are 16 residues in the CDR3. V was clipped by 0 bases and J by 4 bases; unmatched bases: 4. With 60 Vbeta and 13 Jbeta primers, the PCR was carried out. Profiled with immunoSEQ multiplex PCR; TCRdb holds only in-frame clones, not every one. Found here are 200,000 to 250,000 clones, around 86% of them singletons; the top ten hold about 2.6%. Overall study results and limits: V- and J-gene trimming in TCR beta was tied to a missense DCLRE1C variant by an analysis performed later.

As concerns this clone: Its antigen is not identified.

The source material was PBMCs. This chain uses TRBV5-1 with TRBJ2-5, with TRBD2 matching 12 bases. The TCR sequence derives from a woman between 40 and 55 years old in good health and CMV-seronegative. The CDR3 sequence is CASSLASGRAVETQYF. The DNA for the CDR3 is TGCGCCAGCAGCTTGGCTAGCGGGAGGGCCGTAGAGACCCAGTACTTC.